This TCR beta chain was obtained from a study of CD8 T cells in ankylosing spondylitis. Study-level points and caveats: A TCR beta motif of eight or nine highly homologous variants seemed to mark ankylosing spondylitis blood.

This clonotype was observed many times. Antigen: not known. This CDR3 contains 17 residues. Germline CDR1 DFQATT, CDR2 SNEGSKA (reference sequence). V dropped 0 bases and J dropped 5 bases, with 20 bases sitting between them. TCRdb reprocessed the 5' RACE reads with MiXCR, giving one entry per CDR3 protein. This sample has about 500,000 distinct CDR3 sequences, with roughly 5% found just once. The source of this sequence is a male donor with ankylosing spondylitis. This chain connects TRBV20-1 to TRBJ1-5, with D possibly being TRBD1 (6 bases). The source material was blood, either unsorted or a sorted T cell fraction (not recorded which). As DNA, the CDR3 is TGCAGTGCTAGAGATGGAGGGGCCAGGGGCGTTGATCAGCCCCAGCATTTT. It translates to CSARDGGARGVDQPQHF.